What follows are 32 T cell receptor beta chains derived from one specimen sequenced in a study of technical replicates of blood from several donors. Profiling relied on immunoSEQ multiplex PCR, and the TCRdb table lists in-frame clones only, not all of them. The sample records 85,000 to 100,000 clones, approximately 96% being singletons. Sequencing used T cells isolated from PBMCs. The receptors shown here come from a human donor in good health.

The chain links TRBV5-1 to TRBJ1-4, with a tentative D call TRBD1 (6 bases). V gave up 2 bases and J gave up 8 bases, with 13 bases separating them. The CDR3 runs 14 residues. The germline V gene encodes CDR1 SGHRS and CDR2 YFSETQ. The CDR3 bases are TGCGCCAGCAGCTTACAGGGTGTTGGCGAAAAACTGTTTTTT. It translates to CASSLQGVGEKLFF.

The chain carries TRBV6-6 and TRBJ1-1, with D possibly being TRBD1 (6 bases). The CDR3 has 13 amino acids. Trimming shortened V by 5 bases and J by 1 base, and 8 bases separated the two germline ends. The germline gives CDR1 MNHNY, CDR2 SVGAGI (reference sequence). The CDR3 bases are TGTGCCAGCAGTAGGGGGAGGAACACTGAAGCTTTCTTT. This encodes CASSRGRNTEAFF.

This CDR3 is CASSSRTGQGDPTGELFF. The CDR3 DNA is TGTGCCAGCAGCTCCAGAACGGGACAGGGGGACCCCACCGGGGAGCTGTTTTTT. The J gene is TRBJ2-2, the V gene TRBV7-9, with 11 bases matching TRBD1. In germline, CDR1 is SEHNR, CDR2 FQNEAQ (reference sequence). The length of the CDR3 is 18 residues. V gave up 4 bases and J gave up 4 bases; unmatched junction bases: 11.

The chain uses TRBV2 and TRBJ2-2, with D possibly matching TRBD2 (5 bases). This CDR3 is built from 13 residues. Germline CDR1 reads SNHLY; CDR2 reads FYNNEI. V lost 6 bases and J lost 4, with 9 bases in between. The CDR3 DNA reads as TGTGCCAGCAGGGACTGGTTCACCGGGGAGCTGTTTTTT. This gives the protein CASRDWFTGELFF. The full variable domain, rest sourced from reference TRBV2 and TRBJ2-2, is EPEVTQTPSHQVTQMGQEVILRCVPISNHLYFYWYRQILGQKVEFLVSFYNNEISEKSEIFDDQFSVERPDGSNFTLKIRSTKLEDSAMYFCASRDWFTGELFFGEGSRLTVL.

The chain employs TRBV4-1 and TRBJ2-1, with 8 bases lining up with TRBD1. With V trimmed by 2 bases and J by 2 bases, 5 bases remained unmatched. The CDR3 totals 16 residues. The germline V gene encodes CDR1 MGHRA and CDR2 YSYEKL. In DNA, the CDR3 is TGCGCCAGCAGCCAACCAACAGGGGGGACCTACAATGAGCAGTTCTTC. It yields the protein CASSQPTGGTYNEQFF.

The rearrangement uses TRBV9 and TRBJ1-6; weak D call: TRBD1 (6 bases). Germline-derived CDR1 and CDR2 are SGDLS and YYNGEE. The CDR3 consists of 16 residues. V shed 0 bases and J shed 7 bases, with 14 bases lying between them. In DNA, the CDR3 is TGTGCCAGCAGCGTAGGTCTGCGACAGGCGAATTCACCCCTCCACTTT. Translation gives CASSVGLRQANSPLHF.

V gene TRBV4-1 combines with J gene TRBJ1-4; D not resolved. Germline assignment: CDR1 MGHRA and CDR2 YSYEKL. This CDR3 contains 12 residues. Trimming pared 5 bases from V and 8 bases from J, leaving 9 bases between. DNA of the CDR3: TGCGCCAGCAGCAAACAGTACGAAAAACTGTTTTTT. Translated: CASSKQYEKLFF.

This clone was observed once. The chain carries TRBV2 and TRBJ2-5; 12 bases line up with TRBD2. The J call is doubtful: the DNA matches TRBJ2-7 better. Germline-derived CDR1 and CDR2 are SNHLY and FYNNEI. The CDR3 length is 15 residues. CDR3 sequence: CASRLAGDTTYEQYF. CDR3 coding DNA: TGTGCCAGCCGACTAGCGGGAGATACGACCTACGAGCAGTACTTC.

V is TRBV13 and J is TRBJ2-3, with 12 bases aligning to TRBD2. J lost 2 bases, V lost 5 bases, and 8 bases had no gene match. CDR1 and CDR2 from the germline V gene are PRHDT and FYEKMQ (reference sequence). The CDR3 contains 17 residues. The CDR3 sequence: CASSPRLAGEFTDTQYF. CDR3 nucleotide sequence: TGTGCCAGCAGCCCCCGACTAGCGGGGGAGTTCACAGATACGCAGTATTTT.

This chain's CDR3 is CASKWGGSYNEQFF. The DNA for the CDR3 is TGCGCCAGCAAGTGGGGAGGCTCCTACAATGAGCAGTTCTTC. V gene TRBV5-1 combines with J gene TRBJ2-1; tentative D call: TRBD2 (6 bases). In germline, CDR1 is SGHRS, CDR2 YFSETQ. The CDR3 totals 14 residues. The germline V and J ends were trimmed by 6 bases and 0 bases, with 10 bases remaining between them.

The rearrangement joins TRBV2 to TRBJ2-1; D unresolved. The V gene's germline CDR1 is SNHLY and CDR2 FYNNEI. Trimming removed 9 bases from V and 5 bases from J, with 17 bases in between. This CDR3 contains 14 residues. Written as DNA, the CDR3 is TGTGCCAGTGTAGGTAAGCGAGATAACAATGAGCAGTTCTTC. Its protein product is CASVGKRDNNEQFF.

The V and J genes are TRBV28 and TRBJ2-2; 9 bases match TRBD2. The CDR3 is 15 residues long. J was trimmed by 5 bases and V by 5 bases; bases with no gene match: 6. Germline CDR1 and CDR2: MDHEN and SYDVKM. CDR3 nucleotides: TGTGCCAGCAGTGTAGCGGGAGAAGGAACCGGGGAGCTGTTTTTT. Its translation: CASSVAGEGTGELFF. The whole variable domain, remainder taken from reference TRBV28 and TRBJ2-2, is DVKVTQSSRYLVKRTGEKVFLECVQDMDHENMFWYRQDPGLGLRLIYFSYDVKMKEKGDIPEGYSVSREKKERFSLILESASTNQTSMYLCASSVAGEGTGELFFGEGSRLTVL.

The V gene is TRBV5-1, the J gene TRBJ2-3; 10 bases line up with TRBD1. Germline V lookup: CDR1 SGHRS, CDR2 YFSETQ. CDR3 size: 17 residues. J was trimmed by 4 bases and V by 3 bases; bases with no gene match: 11. DNA for the CDR3: TGCGCCAGCAGCTCGAACCCGACCGGACAGGGGGCAGATACGCAGTATTTT. It specifies CASSSNPTGQGADTQYF.

This clone has just one count. The chain combines TRBV6-1 with TRBJ1-3, with D possibly TRBD1 on 5 matching bases. V shed 3 bases and J shed 0 bases, with 9 bases lying between them. Germline lookup yields CDR1 MNHNS and CDR2 SASEGT. This CDR3 contains 15 residues. The DNA of the CDR3 is TGTGCCAGCAGTGACGGGCAGGGCTCTGGAAACACCATATATTTT. Amino acid sequence: CASSDGQGSGNTIYF.

This clone came up once. For the CDR3, the DNA is TGTGCCAGCAGCCTACTAGGAGCGAGTCAAGAGACCCAGTACTTC. The encoded protein is CASSLLGASQETQYF. V usage is TRBV4-2 and J usage is TRBJ2-5, with D possibly TRBD2 on 5 matching bases. V was pared by 4 bases and J by 2 bases, with 14 bases between. The CDR3 length is 15 residues. Germline V gene lookup returns CDR1 LGHNA and CDR2 YNFKEQ.

The V call is TRBV7-9, the J call TRBJ1-1; perhaps TRBD1 as D (5 bases). Between the trimmed V and J ends, which lost 7 bases and 0 bases, there was a span of 12 bases. CDR3 length equals 14 residues. Germline loops: CDR1 SEHNR, CDR2 FQNEAQ (reference sequence). This CDR3 is CASKLGGMNTEAFF. The CDR3 nucleotides read TGTGCCAGCAAACTGGGGGGTATGAACACTGAAGCTTTCTTT. Filled out from reference TRBV7-9 and TRBJ1-1, the complete variable domain reads DTGVSQNPRHKITKRGQNVTFRCDPISEHNRLYWYRQTLGQGPEFLTYFQNEAQLEKSRLLSDRFSAERPKGSFSTLEIQRTEQGDSAMYLCASKLGGMNTEAFFGQGTRLTVV.

The chain has TRBV5-8 and TRBJ2-2, with D possibly matching TRBD2 (6 bases). The CDR3 contains 15 residues. Germline CDR1 is SGHTS and CDR2 is YDEGEE. V was clipped by 1 base and J by 7 bases, with 14 bases between them. CDR3 amino acids: CASSLISGTGGELFF. The CDR3 nucleotides are TGTGCCAGCAGCTTGATTTCAGGGACTGGCGGGGAGCTGTTTTTT.

Concerning this clone: This sample also contains other DNA sequences that code for the same CDR3. The gene calls are TRBV27 and TRBJ2-7, with D unresolved. Trimming took off 0 bases at V and 0 bases at J, with 3 bases between the two ends. Germline CDR1 MNHEY, CDR2 SMNVEV (reference sequence). The CDR3 runs 13 residues. CDR3 nucleotide sequence: TGTGCCAGCAGTTTATCCCTCTCCTACGAGCAGTACTTC. Translating gives CASSLSLSYEQYF.

The CDR3 DNA follows: TGTGCCAGTAGTCAACCGGGACTAGCGGGAGGGCCACGGGAGCAGTTCTTC. Translating gives CASSQPGLAGGPREQFF. This sequence joins TRBV19 and TRBJ2-1; TRBD2 aligns across 16 bases. Germline trimming cut 5 bases from V and 10 bases from J; bases unmatched to any gene: 11. The CDR3 extends over 17 amino acids. Germline V gives CDR1 LNHDA, CDR2 SQIVND (reference sequence).

The chain joins TRBV28 to TRBJ2-7; TRBD1 aligns across 9 bases. V lost 8 bases and J lost 4; bases outside the gene matches: 6. CDR1 MDHEN and CDR2 SYDVKM come from the germline V gene. This CDR3 contains 13 residues. CDR3 sequence reads: CASGTGNYYEQYF. DNA of the CDR3: TGTGCCAGCGGGACAGGGAATTATTACGAGCAGTACTTC.

The chain has TRBV28 and TRBJ2-2; 7 nucleotides match TRBD2. J gave up 5 bases and V 4 bases, and 13 bases lay outside the gene matches. The CDR3 spans 17 residues. The germline gives CDR1 MDHEN, CDR2 SYDVKM. CDR3 sequence (DNA): TGTGCCAGCAGTTCCCCCCGGGGCGGGAGTGGAACCGGGGAGCTGTTTTTT. It codes for CASSSPRGGSGTGELFF.

This clone was picked up one time. V and J are TRBV30 and TRBJ1-3, with D possibly TRBD1 on 5 matching bases. V was trimmed by 5 bases and J by 1 base, leaving 18 bases between them. This CDR3 is 16 amino acids long. The V gene's germline CDR1 is GTSNPN and CDR2 SVGIG (reference sequence). CDR3 coding DNA: TGTGCCTGGGGGGGAGGCAAACTCATATCTGGAAACACCATATATTTT. It translates to CAWGGGKLISGNTIYF.

The chain links TRBV6-6 to TRBJ1-1; 11 nucleotides line up with TRBD1. Germline lookup yields CDR1 MNHNY and CDR2 SVGAGI (reference sequence). This CDR3 has 16 amino acids. With V trimmed by 5 bases and J by 3 bases, 8 bases remained unmatched. The CDR3 DNA is TGTGCCAGCAGTAGGGACAGGGGGTTATTAGACACTGAAGCTTTCTTT. As protein: CASSRDRGLLDTEAFF.

This chain joins TRBV5-1 and TRBJ2-5; 9 bases fit TRBD2. Germline CDR1 reads SGHRS; CDR2 reads YFSETQ. This CDR3 has 14 residues. The V and J ends lost 3 bases and 5 bases, in that order; junction bases with no gene match: 5. CDR3 nucleotide sequence: TGCGCCAGCAGCTGGCTAGCGGGAACGGAGACCCAGTACTTC. As protein: CASSWLAGTETQYF.

The chain links TRBV5-6 to TRBJ2-1; 11 bases are a match to TRBD2. CDR3 length: 16 residues. The ends lost 2 bases at V and 8 bases at J; junction bases unmatched: 9. Germline V gene sequence: CDR1 SGHDT, CDR2 YYEEEE. DNA of the CDR3: TGTGCCAGCAGCTTCCTAGGCACTAGCGGGAGCCATGAGCAGTTCTTC. Its translation is CASSFLGTSGSHEQFF.

The J gene is TRBJ1-2, the V gene TRBV7-2, with TRBD1 matching 7 bases. V dropped 8 bases and J dropped 5; count of bases not matched to a gene: 8. CDR3 length: 13 residues. The germline V gene encodes CDR1 SGHTA and CDR2 FQGNSA. In DNA, the CDR3 is TGTGCCAGCTGGGCCGGGACAGTATATGGCTACACCTTC. Translation gives CASWAGTVYGYTF.

This clone was detected only a few times. The CDR3 protein is CASSVPQFGTRQYNEQFF. CDR3 coding DNA: TGTGCCAGCAGCGTGCCGCAGTTCGGGACTAGACAATACAATGAGCAGTTCTTC. The chain uses TRBV11-3 and TRBJ2-1; 8 nucleotides agree with TRBD2. CDR3 length equals 18 residues. From germline, CDR1 is SGHNT and CDR2 YENEEA. The junction had 16 bases not matched to a gene; V was cut back by 5 bases and J by 4 bases. Full variable domain (rest looked up from reference TRBV11-3 and TRBJ2-1): EAGVVQSPRYKIIEKKQPVAFWCNPISGHNTLYWYLQNLGQGPELLIRYENEEAVDDSQLPKDRFSAERLKGVDSTLKIQPAELGDSAVYLCASSVPQFGTRQYNEQFFGPGTRLTVL.

This chain joins TRBV5-4 and TRBJ2-7, with 9 bases aligning to TRBD1. Per germline, CDR1 SGHNT and CDR2 YYREEE (reference sequence). V dropped 10 bases and J dropped 5; count of bases not matched to a gene: 10. The CDR3 runs 13 residues. CDR3 DNA: TGTGCCGGAATGGACAGGGGTAGGGACGAGCAGTACTTC. It translates to CAGMDRGRDEQYF.

This rearrangement joins TRBV4-1 to TRBJ1-1, with no clear D. The CDR3 spans 13 residues. Trimming cost V 3 bases and J 1 base, with 6 bases left between them. Germline values: CDR1 MGHRA, CDR2 YSYEKL. CDR3 residues: CASSQSGNTEAFF. In DNA, the CDR3 is TGCGCCAGCAGCCAGTCCGGGAACACTGAAGCTTTCTTT.

This rearrangement joins TRBV6-1 to TRBJ2-3; tentative D call: TRBD2 (5 bases). Deletions cut 1 base from V and 0 bases from J, with 8 bases between. The CDR3 loop spans 15 amino acids. Germline loops: CDR1 MNHNS, CDR2 SASEGT. The CDR3 loop is CASSEGADSTDTQYF. In nucleotides, the CDR3 is TGTGCCAGCAGTGAAGGAGCGGATAGCACAGATACGCAGTATTTT.

This chain joins TRBV6-5 and TRBJ2-7; 9 bases fit TRBD2. Germline loops: CDR1 MNHEY, CDR2 SVGAGI. V lost 5 bases, J lost 2 bases, and 7 bases stayed unmatched. The CDR3 sequence is 15 residues long. The DNA for the CDR3 is TGTGCCAGCAGTCCAAGCGGGAGGTTCACCTACGAGCAGTACTTC. Protein: CASSPSGRFTYEQYF.

CDR3 amino acids: CATSSLIYRDRGKKEQPQHF. The DNA for the CDR3 is TGTGCCACCAGCAGTTTGATCTACCGGGACAGGGGGAAGAAGGAACAGCCCCAGCATTTT. This chain uses TRBV15 with TRBJ1-5; TRBD1 matches at 11 bases. The trim removed 3 bases at V and 7 bases at J, leaving 20 bases unmatched. The CDR3 length is 20 residues. CDR1 is LNHNV, CDR2 YYDKDF, per germline (reference sequence). Full variable domain (outside the CDR3, taken from reference TRBV15 and TRBJ1-5): DAMVIQNPRYQVTQFGKPVTLSCSQTLNHNVMYWYQQKSSQAPKLLFHYYDKDFNNEADTPDNFQSRRPNTSFCFLDIRSPGLGDTAMYLCATSSLIYRDRGKKEQPQHFGDGTRLSIL.